Reported below is one TCR beta chain. The data derive from a study of beta chain features in type 1 diabetes. This CDR3 region has 15 residues. Germline values: CDR1 SGHTA, CDR2 FQGNSA. The V and J ends lost 4 bases and 2 bases, in that order; junction bases with no gene match: 8. Of the isolated RNA, all was reverse transcribed, and so the sequenced material was expressed TCRB transcripts. This table comes from immunoSEQ multiplex PCR, and its TCRdb copy is limited to in-frame clones, with some not included. The sample includes about half a million clones, 25% to 35% seen only once; the top ten take around 0.065%.

This rearrangement joins TRBV7-2 to TRBJ2-7, with 7 bases fitting TRBD1. This clonotype was obtained from a man aged 18 to 30 in good health. Sequenced sample: naive CD4+ T cells from blood. The CDR3 reads CASSSSDRVTYEQYF. DNA for the CDR3: TGTGCCAGCAGCTCATCAGACAGGGTGACCTACGAGCAGTACTTC.